This T cell receptor beta chain is drawn from a study of regulatory T cells in long-lasting Graves disease. This clonotype has at least ten counts. The CDR3 spans 17 residues. The trim removed 6 bases at V and 6 bases at J, leaving 17 bases unmatched. In germline, CDR1 is SGHTA, CDR2 FQGNSA. Arm-PCR of CDR3 regions and iRepertoire HTBI primers were the basis on which TCR beta libraries were built. TCRdb passed the multiplex PCR reads through MiXCR, listing each CDR3 protein once. In the table there are fewer than 650,000 distinct CDR3 sequences, around 15% of which are singletons. As for time point: newly diagnosed GD, antithyroid drugs for less than 3 months. The TCR library was prepared using RNA isolated from PBMCs. These data also featured in a second study, about T cells in Graves' hyperthyroidism and ophthalmopathy. That paper adds: RT-PCR in the first round (using the HTBI primer set) targeted the TCR CDR3. Also found in blood were most expanded thyroid clonotypes above 0.001.

The sequence derives from a man between 18 and 35 years old with Graves disease. The rearrangement links TRBV7-2 to TRBJ2-3, with 8 bases that match TRBD2. The specimen was peripheral blood mononuclear cells (PBMCs), collected at new diagnosis, from a patient treated with antithyroid drugs. The CDR3 DNA follows: TGTGCCAGCAGTCACGGGGTAGCGGGAAAGCTTGGGGATACGCAGTATTTT. Protein: CASSHGVAGKLGDTQYF.